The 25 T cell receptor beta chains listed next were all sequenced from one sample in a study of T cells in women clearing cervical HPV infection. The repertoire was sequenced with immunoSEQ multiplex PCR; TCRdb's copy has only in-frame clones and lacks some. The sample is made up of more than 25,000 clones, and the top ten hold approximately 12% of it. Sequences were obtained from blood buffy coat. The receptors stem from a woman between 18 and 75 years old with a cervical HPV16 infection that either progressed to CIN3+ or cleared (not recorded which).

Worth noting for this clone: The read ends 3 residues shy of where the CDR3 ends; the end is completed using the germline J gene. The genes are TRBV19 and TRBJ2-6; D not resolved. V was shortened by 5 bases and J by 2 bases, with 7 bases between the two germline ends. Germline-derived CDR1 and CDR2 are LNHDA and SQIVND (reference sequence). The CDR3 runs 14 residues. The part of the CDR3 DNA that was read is TGTGCCAGTAGTCTATCGGCTGGGGCCAACGTC. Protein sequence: CASSLSAGANV. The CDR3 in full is CASSLSAGANVLTF.

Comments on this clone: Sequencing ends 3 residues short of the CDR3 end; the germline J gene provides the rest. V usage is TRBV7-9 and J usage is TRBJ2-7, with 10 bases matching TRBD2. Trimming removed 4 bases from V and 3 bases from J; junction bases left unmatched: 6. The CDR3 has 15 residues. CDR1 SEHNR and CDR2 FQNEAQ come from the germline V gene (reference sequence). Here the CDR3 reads CASSSGTSAHYEQYF. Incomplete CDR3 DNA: TGTGCCAGCAGCTCAGGGACTAGCGCGCACTACGAG.

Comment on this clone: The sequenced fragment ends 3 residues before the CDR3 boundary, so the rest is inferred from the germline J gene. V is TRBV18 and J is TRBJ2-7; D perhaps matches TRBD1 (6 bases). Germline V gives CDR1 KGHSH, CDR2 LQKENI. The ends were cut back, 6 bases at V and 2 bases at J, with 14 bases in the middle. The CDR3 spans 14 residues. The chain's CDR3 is CASSRGQYTYEQYF. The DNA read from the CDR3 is TGTGCCAGCTCCCGCGGACAGTATACCTACGAG.

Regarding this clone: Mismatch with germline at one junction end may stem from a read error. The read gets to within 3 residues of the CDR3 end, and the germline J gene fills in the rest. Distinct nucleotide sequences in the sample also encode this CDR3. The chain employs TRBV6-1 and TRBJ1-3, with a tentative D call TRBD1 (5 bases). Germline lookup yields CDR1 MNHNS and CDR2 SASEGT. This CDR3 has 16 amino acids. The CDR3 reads CASSEGGGRTGNTIYF. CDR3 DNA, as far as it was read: TGTGCCAGCAGTGAGGGTGGGGGGAGAACTGGAAACACG.

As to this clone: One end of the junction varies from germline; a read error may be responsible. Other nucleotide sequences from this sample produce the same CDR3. The CDR3 DNA, read in part, is TGTGCCTGGACAGGGGGCTACTCTGGAAACACG. Its protein product is CAWTGGYSGNT. The whole CDR3 sequence reads CAWTGGYSGNTIYF. The rearrangement uses TRBV30 and TRBJ1-3, with TRBD1 matching 8 bases. The read falls 3 residues short of the CDR3 end, and the missing part is taken from the germline J gene. Germline V gene lookup returns CDR1 GTSNPN and CDR2 SVGIG (reference sequence). The CDR3 consists of 14 residues.

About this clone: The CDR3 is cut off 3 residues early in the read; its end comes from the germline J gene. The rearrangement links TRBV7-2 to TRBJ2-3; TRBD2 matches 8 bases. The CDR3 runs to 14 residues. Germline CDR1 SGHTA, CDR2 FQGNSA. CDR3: CASSRSGVGETQYF. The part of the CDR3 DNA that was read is TGTGCCAGCAGCCGTAGCGGGGTAGGGGAGACG.

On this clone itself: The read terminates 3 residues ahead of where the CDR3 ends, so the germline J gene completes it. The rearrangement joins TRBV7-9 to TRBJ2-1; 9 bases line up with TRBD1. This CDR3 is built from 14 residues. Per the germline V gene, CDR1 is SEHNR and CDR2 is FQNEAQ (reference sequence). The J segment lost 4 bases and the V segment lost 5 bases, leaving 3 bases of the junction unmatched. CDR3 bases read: TGTGCCAGCAGCCAGGGACAGGGTTACAATGAG. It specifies CASSQGQGYNE. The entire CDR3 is CASSQGQGYNEQFF.

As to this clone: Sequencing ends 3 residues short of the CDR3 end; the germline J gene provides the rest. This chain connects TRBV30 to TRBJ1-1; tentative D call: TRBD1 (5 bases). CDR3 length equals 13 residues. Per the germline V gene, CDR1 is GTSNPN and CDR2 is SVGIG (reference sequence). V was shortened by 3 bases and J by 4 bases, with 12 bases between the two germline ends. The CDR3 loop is CAWRLGGGTEAFF. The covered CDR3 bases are TGTGCCTGGAGGTTGGGGGGGGGCACTGAA.

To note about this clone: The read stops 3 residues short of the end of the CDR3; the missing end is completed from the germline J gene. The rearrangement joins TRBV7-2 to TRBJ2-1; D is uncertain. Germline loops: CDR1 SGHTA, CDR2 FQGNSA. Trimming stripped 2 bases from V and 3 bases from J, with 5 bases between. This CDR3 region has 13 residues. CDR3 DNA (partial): TGTGCCAGCAGCTTAAAAGGCTACAATGAG. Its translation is CASSLKGYNE. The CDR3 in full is CASSLKGYNEQFF. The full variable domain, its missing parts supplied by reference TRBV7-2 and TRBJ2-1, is GAGVSQSPSNKVTEKGKDVELRCDPISGHTALYWYRQSLGQGLEFLIYFQGNSAPDKSGLPSDRFSAERTGGSVSTLTIQRTQQEDSAVYLCASSLKGYNEQFFGPGTRLTVL.

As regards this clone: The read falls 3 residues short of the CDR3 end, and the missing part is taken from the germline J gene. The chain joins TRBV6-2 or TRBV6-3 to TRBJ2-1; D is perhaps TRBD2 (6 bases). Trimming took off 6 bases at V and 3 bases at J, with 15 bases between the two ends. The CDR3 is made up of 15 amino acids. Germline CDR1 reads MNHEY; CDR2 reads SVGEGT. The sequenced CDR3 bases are TGTGCCAGCAGGTCAACCGGGACTCTCTACAATGAG. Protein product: CASRSTGTLYNE. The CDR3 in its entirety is CASRSTGTLYNEQFF.

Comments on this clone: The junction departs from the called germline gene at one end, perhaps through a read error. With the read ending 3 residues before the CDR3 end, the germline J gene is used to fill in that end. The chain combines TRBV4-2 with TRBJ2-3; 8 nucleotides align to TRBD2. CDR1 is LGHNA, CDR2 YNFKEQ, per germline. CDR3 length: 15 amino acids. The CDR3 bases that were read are TGCGCCAGCAGCCCCGGGGGGGCTGGTGCAGATACG. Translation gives CASSPGGAGADT. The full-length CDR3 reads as CASSPGGAGADTQYF.

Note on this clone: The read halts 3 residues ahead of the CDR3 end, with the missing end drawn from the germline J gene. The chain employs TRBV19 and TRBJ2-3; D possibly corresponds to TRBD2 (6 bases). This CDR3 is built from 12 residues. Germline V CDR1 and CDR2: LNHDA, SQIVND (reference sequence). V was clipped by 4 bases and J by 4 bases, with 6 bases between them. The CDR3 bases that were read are TGTGCCAGTAGTACTAGCGCAGATACG. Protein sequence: CASSTSADT. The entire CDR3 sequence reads CASSTSADTQYF.

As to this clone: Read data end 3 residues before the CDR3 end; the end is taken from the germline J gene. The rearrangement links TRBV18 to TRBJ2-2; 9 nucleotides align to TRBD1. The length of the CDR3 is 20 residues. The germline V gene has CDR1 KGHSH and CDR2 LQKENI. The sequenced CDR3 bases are TGTGCCAGCTCACATGATTATAGGGGACAGGGCAGCTCTGGGGCCAACGTG. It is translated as CASSHDYRGQGSSGANV. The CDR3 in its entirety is CASSHDYRGQGSSGANVLFF.

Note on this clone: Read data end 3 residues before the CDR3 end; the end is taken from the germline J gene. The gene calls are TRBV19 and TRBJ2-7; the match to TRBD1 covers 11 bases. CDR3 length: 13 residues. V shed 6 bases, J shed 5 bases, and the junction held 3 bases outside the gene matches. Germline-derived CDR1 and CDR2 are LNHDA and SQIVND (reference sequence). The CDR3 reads CASRGTGGNEQYF. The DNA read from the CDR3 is TGTGCCAGTAGGGGGACAGGGGGAAACGAG.

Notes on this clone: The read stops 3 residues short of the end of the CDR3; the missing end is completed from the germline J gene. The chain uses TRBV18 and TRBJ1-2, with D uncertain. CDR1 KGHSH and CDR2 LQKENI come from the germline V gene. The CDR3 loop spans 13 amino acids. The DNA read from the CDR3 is TGTGCCAGCTCACCCGGCGGGAGTAACGAC. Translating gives CASSPGGSND. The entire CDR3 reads CASSPGGSNDYTF. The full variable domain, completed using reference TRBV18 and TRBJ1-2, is NAGVMQNPRHLVRRRGQEARLRCSPMKGHSHVYWYRQLPEEGLKFMVYLQKENIIDESGMPKERFSAEFPKEGPSILRIQQVVRGDSAAYFCASSPGGSNDYTFGSGTRLTVV.

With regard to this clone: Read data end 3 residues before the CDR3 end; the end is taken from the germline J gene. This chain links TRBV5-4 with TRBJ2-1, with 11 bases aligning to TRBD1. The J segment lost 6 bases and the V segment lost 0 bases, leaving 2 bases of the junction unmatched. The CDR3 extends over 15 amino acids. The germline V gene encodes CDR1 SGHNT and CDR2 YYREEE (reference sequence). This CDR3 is CASSLGGTGGNEQFF. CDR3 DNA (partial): TGTGCCAGCAGCTTGGGCGGGACAGGGGGCAATGAG.

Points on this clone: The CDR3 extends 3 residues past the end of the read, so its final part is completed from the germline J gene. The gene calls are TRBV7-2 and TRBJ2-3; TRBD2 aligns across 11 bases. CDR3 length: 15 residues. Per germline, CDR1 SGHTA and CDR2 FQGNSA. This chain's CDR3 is CASSSGLAGRETQYF. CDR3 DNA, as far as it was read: TGTGCCAGCAGCTCAGGACTAGCGGGTCGGGAGACG.

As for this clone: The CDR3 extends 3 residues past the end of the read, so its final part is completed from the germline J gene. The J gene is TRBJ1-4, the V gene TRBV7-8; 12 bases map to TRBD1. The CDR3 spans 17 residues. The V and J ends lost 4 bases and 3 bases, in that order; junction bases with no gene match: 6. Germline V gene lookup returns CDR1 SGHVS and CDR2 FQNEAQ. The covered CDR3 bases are TGTGCCAGCAGCTCCCGGGACAGGGGGCAGGCTAATGAAAAA. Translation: CASSSRDRGQANEK. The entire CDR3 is CASSSRDRGQANEKLFF.

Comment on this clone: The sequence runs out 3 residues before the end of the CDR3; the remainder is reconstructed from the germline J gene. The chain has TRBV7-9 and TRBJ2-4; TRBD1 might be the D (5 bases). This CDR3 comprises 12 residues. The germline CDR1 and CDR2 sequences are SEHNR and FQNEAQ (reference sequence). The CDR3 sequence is CASSAAGKGQYF. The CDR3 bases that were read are TGTGCCAGCAGCGCAGCAGGGAAGGGT. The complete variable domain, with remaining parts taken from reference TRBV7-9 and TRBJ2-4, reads DTGVSQNPRHKITKRGQNVTFRCDPISEHNRLYWYRQTLGQGPEFLTYFQNEAQLEKSRLLSDRFSAERPKGSFSTLEIQRTEQGDSAMYLCASSAAGKGQYFGAGTRLSVL.

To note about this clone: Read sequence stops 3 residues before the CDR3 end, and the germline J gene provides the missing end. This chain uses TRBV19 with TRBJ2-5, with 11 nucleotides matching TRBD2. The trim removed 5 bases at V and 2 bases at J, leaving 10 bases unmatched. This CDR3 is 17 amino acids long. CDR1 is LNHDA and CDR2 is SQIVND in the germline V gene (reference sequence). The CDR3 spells CASSPFSIAGGQETQYF. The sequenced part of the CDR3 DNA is TGTGCCAGTAGTCCCTTCTCAATAGCGGGGGGGCAAGAGACC.

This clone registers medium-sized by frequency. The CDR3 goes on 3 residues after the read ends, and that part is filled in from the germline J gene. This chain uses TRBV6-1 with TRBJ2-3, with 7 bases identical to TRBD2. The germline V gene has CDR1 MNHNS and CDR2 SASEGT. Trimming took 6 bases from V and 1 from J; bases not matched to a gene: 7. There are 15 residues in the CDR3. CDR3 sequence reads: CASSERSGGTDTQYF. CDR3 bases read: TGTGCCAGCAGCGAAAGGAGCGGGGGCACAGATACG.

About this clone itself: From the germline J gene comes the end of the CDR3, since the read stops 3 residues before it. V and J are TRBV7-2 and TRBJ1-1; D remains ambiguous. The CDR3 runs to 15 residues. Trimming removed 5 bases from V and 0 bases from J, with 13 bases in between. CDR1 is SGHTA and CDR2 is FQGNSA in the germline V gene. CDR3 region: CASSPVEGMNTEAFF. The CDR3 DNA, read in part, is TGTGCCAGCAGCCCAGTGGAGGGTATGAACACTGAA. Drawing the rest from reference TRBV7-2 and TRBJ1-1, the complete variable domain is GAGVSQSPSNKVTEKGKDVELRCDPISGHTALYWYRQSLGQGLEFLIYFQGNSAPDKSGLPSDRFSAERTGGSVSTLTIQRTQQEDSAVYLCASSPVEGMNTEAFFGQGTRLTVV.

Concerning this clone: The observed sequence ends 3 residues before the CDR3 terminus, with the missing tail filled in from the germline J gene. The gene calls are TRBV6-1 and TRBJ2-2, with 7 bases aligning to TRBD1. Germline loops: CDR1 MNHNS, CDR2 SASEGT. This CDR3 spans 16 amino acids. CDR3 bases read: TGTGCCAGCAGTGATCGACCGACAGGGTCTAATGAAAAG. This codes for CASSDRPTGSNEK. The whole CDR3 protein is CASSDRPTGSNEKLFF.

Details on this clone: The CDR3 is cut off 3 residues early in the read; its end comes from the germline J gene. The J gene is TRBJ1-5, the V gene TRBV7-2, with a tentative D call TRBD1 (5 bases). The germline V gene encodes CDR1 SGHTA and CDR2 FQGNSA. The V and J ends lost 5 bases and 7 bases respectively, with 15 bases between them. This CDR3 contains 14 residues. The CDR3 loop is CASSRGRGEQPQHF. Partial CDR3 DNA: TGTGCCAGCAGCCGAGGGAGGGGTGAGCAGCCC.

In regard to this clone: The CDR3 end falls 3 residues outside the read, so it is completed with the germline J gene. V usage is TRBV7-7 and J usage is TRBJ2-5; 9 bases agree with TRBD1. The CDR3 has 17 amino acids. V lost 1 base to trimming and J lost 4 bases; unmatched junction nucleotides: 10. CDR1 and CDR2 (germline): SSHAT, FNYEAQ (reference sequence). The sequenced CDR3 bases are TGTGCCAGCAGCTTAGGGGACAGGGTAGAGTTGCGAGAGACC. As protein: CASSLGDRVELRET. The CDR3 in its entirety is CASSLGDRVELRETQYF.